These 24 T cell receptor beta chains came from one sample sequenced in a study of cytomegalovirus exposure and HLA in healthy donors. Researchers ran the PCR with 60 Vbeta and 13 Jbeta primers. Measured with immunoSEQ multiplex PCR; TCRdb has only the in-frame clones, and not every one. The table records about 120,000 clones, 70% to 80% of them present only once. The material sequenced was PBMCs. These receptors all come from a human donor in good health.

This chain links TRBV2 with TRBJ1-5; 12 nucleotides align to TRBD1. The germline CDR1 and CDR2 sequences are SNHLY and FYNNEI. Losses at the gene ends were 7 bases for V and 4 bases for J; bases not matched to a gene: 2. CDR3 length: 14 residues. The CDR3, as DNA: TGTGCCAGCATGGGACAGGGGGCTAATCAGCCCCAGCATTTT. This gives the protein CASMGQGANQPQHF.

This clone was seen only a few times. The chain joins TRBV28 to TRBJ2-5, with 7 bases fitting TRBD2. Per germline, CDR1 MDHEN and CDR2 SYDVKM. This CDR3 is built from 16 residues. V was clipped by 3 bases and J by 1 base; unmatched bases: 8. The DNA for the CDR3 is TGTGCCAGCAGTTTTCGTGCGGGAGTTCGCCAAGAGACCCAGTACTTC. As protein: CASSFRAGVRQETQYF.

The gene calls are TRBV6-5 and TRBJ2-7; 7 positions agree with TRBD1. Germline V CDR1 and CDR2: MNHEY, SVGAGI. This CDR3 is 16 amino acids long. The J segment lost 6 bases and the V segment lost 1 base, leaving 12 bases of the junction unmatched. The CDR3 DNA sequence: TGTGCCAGCAGTTACTTTTTGGCAGGGGGACACATCGAGCAGTACTTC. Translated, it gives CASSYFLAGGHIEQYF.

The chain employs TRBV30 and TRBJ2-2; D is perhaps TRBD2 (5 bases). The CDR3 consists of 13 residues. V lost 4 bases to trimming and J lost 5 bases, with 11 bases between them. Germline V gives CDR1 GTSNPN, CDR2 SVGIG (reference sequence). CDR3 coding DNA: TGTGCCTGGATCCGGGGAATGACCGGGGAGCTGTTTTTT. Translation gives CAWIRGMTGELFF.

About this clone: Other DNA sequences in this specimen translate into the identical CDR3. This chain joins TRBV5-1 and TRBJ1-4, with a tentative D call TRBD1 (5 bases). The V end was cut by 0 bases, the J end by 3 bases, with 6 bases between. Per the germline V gene, CDR1 is SGHRS and CDR2 is YFSETQ. The CDR3 has 14 amino acids. The CDR3 DNA is TGCGCCAGCAGCTTGGAAGGGGCTAATGAAAAACTGTTTTTT. This sequence encodes CASSLEGANEKLFF.

Regarding this clone: Other DNA sequences within the sample encode an identical CDR3. This chain joins TRBV5-1 and TRBJ1-5; D uncertain. Trimming pared 4 bases from V and 6 bases from J, leaving 11 bases between. The CDR3 is made up of 13 amino acids. Germline values: CDR1 SGHRS, CDR2 YFSETQ. The DNA for the CDR3 is TGCGCCAGCAGCCCCCGCGGAGGTCAGCCCCAGCATTTT. Encoded protein: CASSPRGGQPQHF.

The chain links TRBV6-6 to TRBJ2-7, with 10 bases matching TRBD1. CDR1 is MNHNY and CDR2 is SVGAGI in the germline V gene (reference sequence). Germline trimming cut 6 bases from V and 1 base from J; bases unmatched to any gene: 9. The CDR3 is 16 residues long. DNA of the CDR3: TGTGCCAGCAGAGGGACAGGGGTGGGAAATTCCTACGAGCAGTACTTC. Its translation is CASRGTGVGNSYEQYF.

The chain employs TRBV7-9 and TRBJ2-7; tentative D call: TRBD2 (6 bases). Trimming pared 1 base from V and 1 base from J, leaving 8 bases between. This CDR3 has 14 residues. CDR1 SEHNR and CDR2 FQNEAQ come from the germline V gene (reference sequence). CDR3 nucleotide sequence: TGTGCCAGCAGCTTAGGGGGGACTTCCTACGAGCAGTACTTC. Translated: CASSLGGTSYEQYF.

The chain employs TRBV5-4 and TRBJ2-3; 12 bases fit TRBD1. After removal of 4 bases from V and 11 bases from J, the junction contained 11 bases not matched to a gene. Germline CDR1 is SGHNT and CDR2 is YYREEE (reference sequence). The CDR3 sequence is 15 residues long. This chain's CDR3 is CASSARDRGPPKQYF. CDR3 bases: TGTGCCAGCAGCGCCCGGGACAGGGGGCCCCCGAAGCAGTATTTT.

In its sample, this clone was seen once. V gene TRBV19 combines with J gene TRBJ2-7; D remains unclear. The CDR3 consists of 13 residues. Trimming cost V 4 bases and J 2 bases, with 9 bases left between them. The germline V gene encodes CDR1 LNHDA and CDR2 SQIVND (reference sequence). The CDR3 spells CASSTNTAYEQYF. The CDR3 nucleotides are TGTGCCAGTAGTACAAACACCGCCTACGAGCAGTACTTC. Using reference TRBV19 and TRBJ2-7 for the parts outside the CDR3, the full variable domain is DGGITQSPKYLFRKEGQNVTLSCEQNLNHDAMYWYRQDPGQGLRLIYYSQIVNDFQKGDIAEGYSVSREKKESFPLTVTSAQKNPTAFYLCASSTNTAYEQYFGPGTRLTVT.

The rearrangement uses TRBV6-4 and TRBJ2-3, with D possibly being TRBD2 (5 bases). This CDR3 contains 16 residues. The germline V gene has CDR1 MRHNA and CDR2 SNTAGT. The V gene lost 6 bases and the J gene lost 8 bases, with 24 bases spanning the gap. Here the CDR3 DNA reads TGTGCCAGCAGCCCCTCGGGGAGCGGTACTTGGGGTACGCAGTATTTT. Translating it yields CASSPSGSGTWGTQYF.

This chain links TRBV29-1 with TRBJ2-7, with D tentatively TRBD1 (5 bases). Trimming left V 7 bases short and J 2 bases short, with 18 bases between. Looked up from germline, CDR1 is SQVTM and CDR2 is ANQGSEA. The CDR3 loop spans 14 amino acids. CDR3 bases: TGCAGCGCTACCCTAGACAGTCGGACCTACGAGCAGTACTTC. This translates into CSATLDSRTYEQYF.

This sequence joins TRBV7-8 and TRBJ1-6; TRBD1 might be the D (5 bases). Germline lookup yields CDR1 SGHVS and CDR2 FQNEAQ. V dropped 2 bases and J dropped 1 base, with 6 bases sitting between them. The CDR3 length is 15 residues. The CDR3, as DNA: TGTGCCAGCAGCTTAACAGGATCCTATAATTCACCCCTCCACTTT. Protein sequence: CASSLTGSYNSPLHF.

V is TRBV27 and J is TRBJ2-7; 10 bases line up with TRBD1. With 5 bases clipped from V and 3 bases from J, the junction kept 4 bases outside the gene matches. The V gene's germline CDR1 is MNHEY and CDR2 SMNVEV (reference sequence). The CDR3 extends over 14 amino acids. In DNA form, the CDR3 reads TGTGCCAGCAGTCCTTGGACAGGGGGCTACGAGCAGTACTTC. This gives the protein CASSPWTGGYEQYF.

The chain uses TRBV6-1 and TRBJ1-5; D possibly corresponds to TRBD1 (6 bases). The germline V and J ends were trimmed by 7 bases and 1 base, with 11 bases remaining between them. Germline values: CDR1 MNHNS, CDR2 SASEGT. The CDR3 consists of 14 residues. In DNA, the CDR3 is TGTGCCAGCATTGGGGACACGAGCAATCAGCCCCAGCATTTT. Translated: CASIGDTSNQPQHF.

The chain joins TRBV10-2 to TRBJ1-4; 8 bases are shared with TRBD1. V lost 2 bases to trimming and J lost 10 bases; unmatched junction nucleotides: 15. CDR1 and CDR2 (germline): WSHSY, SAAADI. This CDR3 is built from 17 residues. The CDR3 DNA follows: TGCGCCAGCAGTGAGGCCCCGCCAGGACAGGGCTCGGGAAAACTGTTTTTT. This translates into CASSEAPPGQGSGKLFF.

The V call is TRBV18, the J call TRBJ2-5; D is ambiguous. CDR3 length: 11 residues. The germline V gene encodes CDR1 KGHSH and CDR2 LQKENI. V lost 6 bases, J lost 5 bases, and 7 bases lay in between. The CDR3 loop is CASSSRETQYF. The CDR3 region has the DNA TGTGCCAGCTCGTCCCGGGAGACCCAGTACTTC.

This chain links TRBV7-9 with TRBJ1-1, with 11 bases fitting TRBD1. The V segment lost 1 base and the J segment 6 bases; nucleotides outside the gene matches: 4. Per the germline V gene, CDR1 is SEHNR and CDR2 is FQNEAQ (reference sequence). CDR3 length: 15 residues. The CDR3 loop reads CASSLEGQGGSEAFF. CDR3 bases: TGTGCCAGCAGCTTAGAGGGACAGGGGGGATCTGAAGCTTTCTTT.

The chain couples TRBV28 to TRBJ1-1; no firm D call. From germline, CDR1 is MDHEN and CDR2 SYDVKM. The CDR3 is 11 residues long. The V and J ends lost 5 bases and 5 bases respectively, with 6 bases between them. The CDR3 region is CASSERTEAFF. The DNA for the CDR3 is TGTGCCAGCAGTGAGCGGACTGAAGCTTTCTTT.

This rearrangement joins TRBV5-1 to TRBJ2-7, with TRBD2 matching 9 bases. V was pared by 5 bases and J by 0 bases, with 9 bases of the junction left unmatched. The germline CDR1 and CDR2 sequences are SGHRS and YFSETQ. This CDR3 region has 16 residues. The CDR3 DNA reads as TGCGCCAGCAGACCGAGCGGGAGGACCAGCTCCTACGAGCAGTACTTC. Amino acids: CASRPSGRTSSYEQYF.

In DNA, the CDR3 is TGCGCCAGCAGCTTGGGAGTCGACAGGGGAAACTATGGCTACACCTTC. It codes for CASSLGVDRGNYGYTF. V gene TRBV5-1 combines with J gene TRBJ1-2, with TRBD1 identical over 8 bases. V lost 0 bases to trimming and J lost 2 bases; unmatched junction nucleotides: 6. CDR1 is SGHRS, CDR2 YFSETQ, per germline. CDR3 length: 16 amino acids.

The chain employs TRBV2 and TRBJ2-2, with D possibly TRBD2 on 5 matching bases. Germline loops: CDR1 SNHLY, CDR2 FYNNEI. This CDR3 spans 15 amino acids. V was pared by 3 bases and J by 0 bases, with 8 bases between. The CDR3 loop is CASSERAANTGELFF. CDR3 in DNA: TGTGCCAGCAGTGAGCGAGCGGCGAACACCGGGGAGCTGTTTTTT.

This clone was detected only a few times. V is TRBV9 and J is TRBJ1-1; possibly TRBD1 for D (6 bases). This CDR3 is built from 13 residues. Trimming pared 4 bases from V and 4 bases from J, leaving 11 bases between. Germline CDR1 SGDLS, CDR2 YYNGEE. The CDR3: CASSLTGTTEAFF. In nucleotides, the CDR3 is TGTGCCAGCAGCCTAACAGGGACCACTGAAGCTTTCTTT.

The V call is TRBV30, the J call TRBJ1-6; D unclear. CDR1 and CDR2 (germline): GTSNPN, SVGIG (reference sequence). The CDR3 sequence is 12 residues long. The germline V and J ends were trimmed by 2 bases and 5 bases, with 4 bases remaining between them. Written as DNA, the CDR3 is TGTGCCTGGAGTACTAATAATTCACCCCTCCACTTT. Residues: CAWSTNNSPLHF.